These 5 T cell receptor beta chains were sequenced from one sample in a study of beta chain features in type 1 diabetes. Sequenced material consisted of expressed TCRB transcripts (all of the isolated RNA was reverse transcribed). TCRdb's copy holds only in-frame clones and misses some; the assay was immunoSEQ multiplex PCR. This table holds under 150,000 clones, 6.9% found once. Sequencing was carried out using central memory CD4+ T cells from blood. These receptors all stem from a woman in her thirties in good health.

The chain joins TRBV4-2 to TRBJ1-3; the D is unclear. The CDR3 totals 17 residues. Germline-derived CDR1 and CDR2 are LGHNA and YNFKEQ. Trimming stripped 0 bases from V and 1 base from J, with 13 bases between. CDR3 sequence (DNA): TGTGCCAGCAGCCAAGACTTGCGGTCTGGTTCTGGAAACACCATATATTTT. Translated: CASSQDLRSGSGNTIYF.

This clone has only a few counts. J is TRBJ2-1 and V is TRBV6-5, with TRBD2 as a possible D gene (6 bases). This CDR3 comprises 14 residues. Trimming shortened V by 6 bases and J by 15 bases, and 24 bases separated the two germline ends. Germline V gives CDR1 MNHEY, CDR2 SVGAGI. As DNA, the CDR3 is TGTGCCAGCAGACCCCTATGGGACTGGAACGGTTGGTTCTTC. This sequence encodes CASRPLWDWNGWFF.

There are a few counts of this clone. CDR3 in amino acids: CATSRGTSGITDTQYF. CDR3 in DNA: TGTGCCACCAGCAGAGGGACTAGCGGTATCACAGATACGCAGTATTTT. The genes are TRBV15 and TRBJ2-3; 10 bases agree with TRBD2. Germline V lookup: CDR1 LNHNV, CDR2 YYDKDF (reference sequence). The CDR3 spans 16 residues. J lost 2 bases, V lost 1 base, and 3 bases had no gene match.

CDR3: CASSEALAGSGELFF. DNA of the CDR3: TGTGCCAGCAGTGAAGCTCTAGCGGGATCCGGGGAGCTGTTTTTT. This chain links TRBV2 with TRBJ2-2, with 9 bases lining up with TRBD2. This CDR3 spans 15 amino acids. Germline V gene sequence: CDR1 SNHLY, CDR2 FYNNEI. The V segment lost 0 bases and the J segment 6 bases; nucleotides outside the gene matches: 2.

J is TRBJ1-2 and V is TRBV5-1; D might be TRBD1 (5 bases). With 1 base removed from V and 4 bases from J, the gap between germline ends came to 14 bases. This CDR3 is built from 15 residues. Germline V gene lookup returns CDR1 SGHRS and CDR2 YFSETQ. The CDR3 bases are TGCGCCAGCAGCTTGTTGGGGGGGATGAGCTATGGCTACACCTTC. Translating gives CASSLLGGMSYGYTF.